Below are 11 T cell receptor beta chains sequenced from a single sample in a study of T cell changes during pregnancy in multiple sclerosis. The assay was immunoSEQ multiplex PCR, and TCRdb's table has in-frame clones only and misses some. The sample includes 60,000 to 70,000 clones, over 80% of them seen just once. The sample was peripheral blood, taken in the second trimester of pregnancy. The receptors were sampled from a female donor in good health, enrolled as a control in a pregnancy study.

The chain recombines TRBV30 with TRBJ1-5, with TRBD1 as a possible D gene (5 bases). The germline gives CDR1 GTSNPN, CDR2 SVGIG (reference sequence). V was shortened by 2 bases and J by 7 bases, with 18 bases between the two germline ends. The CDR3 totals 15 residues. This chain's CDR3 is CAWSTGTGGVQPQHF. Written as DNA, the CDR3 is TGTGCCTGGAGTACGGGGACGGGGGGTGTGCAGCCCCAGCATTTT.

The chain carries TRBV4-2 and TRBJ2-5, with D perhaps matching TRBD1 (6 bases). The length of the CDR3 is 15 residues. Trimming pared 0 bases from V and 5 bases from J, leaving 13 bases between. Germline values: CDR1 LGHNA, CDR2 YNFKEQ. The CDR3 loop is CASSQDEGTGETQYF. In DNA, the CDR3 is TGTGCCAGCAGCCAAGACGAGGGTACAGGGGAGACCCAGTACTTC.

This clone was found once. The rearrangement uses TRBV25-1 and TRBJ2-2, with a possible D match to TRBD1 (5 bases). The CDR3 covers 15 residues. Trimming removed 8 bases at V and 1 base at J, with 14 bases between. The germline gives CDR1 MGHDK, CDR2 SYGVNS. The chain's CDR3 is CASVRTTKNTGELFF. CDR3 in DNA: TGTGCCAGCGTCAGGACAACCAAGAACACCGGGGAGCTGTTTTTT. Variable domain in full (rest from reference TRBV25-1 and TRBJ2-2): EADIYQTPRYLVIGTGKKITLECSQTMGHDKMYWYQQDPGMELHLIHYSYGVNSTEKGDLSSESTVSRIRTEHFPLTLESARPSHTSQYLCASVRTTKNTGELFFGEGSRLTVL.

The rearrangement uses TRBV30 and TRBJ2-1; 8 bases fit TRBD1. Germline V CDR1 and CDR2: GTSNPN, SVGIG (reference sequence). This CDR3 is 11 amino acids long. V lost 4 bases, J lost 16 bases, and 9 bases stayed unmatched. CDR3 protein: CAWTTGTGFFF. The CDR3 DNA reads as TGTGCCTGGACCACCGGGACAGGTTTTTTCTTC.

The gene calls are TRBV2 and TRBJ1-3, with D possibly TRBD1 on 6 matching bases. Germline CDR1 and CDR2: SNHLY and FYNNEI. V was pared by 8 bases and J by 0 bases, with 11 bases between. The CDR3 is 14 residues long. In DNA form, the CDR3 reads TGTGCCAGCCATTGGACAGCCTCTGGAAACACCATATATTTT. Translated: CASHWTASGNTIYF.

Written as DNA, the CDR3 is TGTGCCATCAGTGACCCGGGGTTCTCTGGAAACACCATATATTTT. Translated: CAISDPGFSGNTIYF. The chain uses TRBV10-3 and TRBJ1-3; D uncertain. V was clipped by 3 bases and J by 0 bases, with 9 bases between them. Germline lookup yields CDR1 ENHRY and CDR2 SYGVKD. The CDR3 is 15 residues long.

The chain carries TRBV6-5 and TRBJ1-2, with D perhaps TRBD1 (6 bases). Germline lookup yields CDR1 MNHEY and CDR2 SVGAGI. The CDR3 is 12 residues long. Trimming cost V 6 bases and J 5 bases, with 10 bases left between them. The CDR3: CASRSGAYGYTF. CDR3 nucleotide sequence: TGTGCCAGCAGGTCAGGGGCTTATGGCTACACCTTC.

The chain carries TRBV20-1 and TRBJ2-7, with D perhaps matching TRBD1 (5 bases). The germline V gene encodes CDR1 DFQATT and CDR2 SNEGSKA (reference sequence). V was pared by 4 bases and J by 5 bases, with 6 bases between. This CDR3 comprises 10 residues. The CDR3 protein is CSAKGNEQYF. The DNA for the CDR3 is TGCAGTGCTAAGGGGAACGAGCAGTACTTC.

This sequence joins TRBV19 and TRBJ2-1; a possible D gene is TRBD2 (6 bases). Per the germline V gene, CDR1 is LNHDA and CDR2 is SQIVND (reference sequence). The germline V and J ends were trimmed by 5 bases and 8 bases, with 13 bases remaining between them. This CDR3 spans 13 amino acids. CDR3 bases: TGTGCCAGTAGTCTCGCGGGGTTCGATGAGCAGTTCTTC. Encoded protein: CASSLAGFDEQFF.

This clone has just one count. This chain connects TRBV2 to TRBJ2-2; 7 bases agree with TRBD1. Germline CDR1 and CDR2: SNHLY and FYNNEI. The CDR3 consists of 16 residues. The J segment lost 4 bases and the V segment lost 5 bases, leaving 10 bases of the junction unmatched. CDR3 amino acids: CASSYRGAETTGELFF. CDR3 bases: TGTGCCAGCAGTTACAGGGGCGCGGAGACCACCGGGGAGCTGTTTTTT. The variable domain in full, completed from reference TRBV2 and TRBJ2-2, reads EPEVTQTPSHQVTQMGQEVILRCVPISNHLYFYWYRQILGQKVEFLVSFYNNEISEKSEIFDDQFSVERPDGSNFTLKIRSTKLEDSAMYFCASSYRGAETTGELFFGEGSRLTVL.

This chain connects TRBV19 to TRBJ1-5; a possible D gene is TRBD1 (5 bases). The CDR3 sequence is 16 residues long. Trimming pared 7 bases from V and 2 bases from J, leaving 18 bases between. Germline loops: CDR1 LNHDA, CDR2 SQIVND (reference sequence). The CDR3 loop is CASTPGGGGGNQPQHF. CDR3 bases: TGTGCCAGTACCCCCGGGGGGGGAGGTGGCAATCAGCCCCAGCATTTT.